This record looks at one T cell receptor (beta chain) sequence and its context. This record belongs to a study of OX40 agonist ivuxolimab in advanced cancers. Across the study: Of mixed ages from about 23 to 85 and averaging roughly 66 years, the group was about 80% male.

Generated by immunoSEQ multiplex PCR, the TCRdb table keeps only in-frame clones and is missing some. The sample comprises approximately 39,000 clones, 88% of which are singletons, and about 13% rests with the top ten. The sequenced sample was CD4+ or CD8+ T cells sorted from blood, obtained in a trial of the OX40 agonist ivuxolimab. This clonotype was obtained from an adult with an advanced solid tumor such as melanoma, head and neck, liver or kidney cancer.

Here the CDR3 reads CASSFVEGTGELFF. The DNA for the CDR3 is TGTGCCAGCAGTTTTGTGGAGGGAACCGGGGAGCTGTTTTTT. This chain uses TRBV27 with TRBJ2-2; D is possibly TRBD2 (6 bases). The V gene lost 3 bases and the J gene lost 5 bases, with 10 bases spanning the gap. This CDR3 spans 14 amino acids. The germline CDR1 and CDR2 sequences are MNHEY and SMNVEV (reference sequence).